The TCR beta chain described here comes from a study of T cells in Graves' hyperthyroidism and ophthalmopathy. PBMCs were derived from under 13 ml fresh peripheral blood. The source material, RNA transcripts, was used to amplify TCR beta CDR3 regions. Using the HTBI primer set, a first-round RT-PCR was run on the TCR CDR3. Via MiXCR, TCRdb re-called the multiplex PCR reads, giving one row per CDR3 protein. The repertoire has under 800,000 distinct CDR3 sequences, less than 15% of them found once; the top ten carry around 9.6%. Broader study findings: Ophthalmopathy stood apart from stable hyperthyroidism in a 13 V-J model. Median prediction lead before ophthalmopathy onset was 6.5 months with the model.

Germline CDR1 reads MDHEN; CDR2 reads SYDVKM. The CDR3 totals 16 residues. V was shortened by 3 bases and J by 14 bases, with 23 bases between the two germline ends. This clonotype has a count of ten or more. Its cognate antigen is unknown. The gene calls are TRBV28 and TRBJ1-6; D unresolved. What was sequenced was blood. The clonotype was recovered from a woman aged 18 to 35 with Graves' hyperthyroidism. CDR3 loop: CASSLDGPVSFPSLHF. CDR3 bases: TGTGCCAGCAGTTTGGACGGCCCCGTTTCGTTCCCGTCCCTCCACTTT.